This T cell receptor (beta chain) derives from a study of cytomegalovirus exposure and HLA in healthy donors. Study-wide results and limits: Presence/absence comparisons presumed near-even sequencing depth among donors. Beyond CMV serostatus, there was no information to go on about immune exposure. Apparent HLA restriction characterized most CMV-associated TCR beta chains in a later analysis. Sequencing likely produced, as an artifact, a cluster of highly shared sequence variants.

This PCR relied on a set of 60 Vbeta primers and 13 Jbeta primers. Using immunoSEQ multiplex PCR, the repertoire was profiled, and TCRdb retains in-frame clones only, with some absent. The top ten clones hold about 13% of a sample with 150,000 or so clones, about 80% of them seen once. Of note for this clone: Its antigen is still unknown.

From germline, CDR1 is MNHNY and CDR2 SVGAGI (reference sequence). With 11 bases removed from V and 8 bases from J, the gap between germline ends came to 18 bases. This CDR3 is 13 amino acids long. This receptor was obtained from a man aged 25 to 40 in good health and CMV-seropositive. Sequencing was carried out using PBMCs. The rearrangement uses TRBV6-6 and TRBJ1-4, with D perhaps TRBD1 (5 bases). The CDR3 is CAVGGTTGEKLFF. The CDR3 region has the DNA TGTGCCGTCGGGGGTACAACTGGGGAAAAACTGTTTTTT.